The clone carrying this T cell receptor beta chain was recorded many times. The antigen remains unidentified. The data are from a study of shared clonotypes between healthy human individuals. Background on the study: Donors had three CD4 naive, three CD4 memory, two CD8 naive and one CD8 memory plate apiece.

Germline CDR1 reads SGHDT; CDR2 reads YYEEEE. Between the trimmed V and J ends, which lost 3 bases and 4 bases, there was a span of 17 bases. CDR3 length: 15 residues. Clones were read by immunoSEQ multiplex PCR, and TCRdb kept only the in-frame ones, dropping some. Here the sample spans about 2 million clones, around 95% being singletons. Study-wide findings and caveats: Investigators expected sequencing depth to affect clonotype sharing among donors. Larger richness was generally estimated for naive than memory subsets.

The chain couples TRBV5-6 to TRBJ2-7; D may be TRBD2 (5 bases). The sequence came from a man aged 18 to 29 in good health. Sequencing was done on a sample of naive CD4+ T cells sorted from blood. The subset was: CD45RA+ positively selected. The chain's CDR3 is CASSSIGGGRYEQYF. The CDR3 bases are TGTGCCAGCAGCTCCATCGGTGGCGGGCGGTACGAGCAGTACTTC.